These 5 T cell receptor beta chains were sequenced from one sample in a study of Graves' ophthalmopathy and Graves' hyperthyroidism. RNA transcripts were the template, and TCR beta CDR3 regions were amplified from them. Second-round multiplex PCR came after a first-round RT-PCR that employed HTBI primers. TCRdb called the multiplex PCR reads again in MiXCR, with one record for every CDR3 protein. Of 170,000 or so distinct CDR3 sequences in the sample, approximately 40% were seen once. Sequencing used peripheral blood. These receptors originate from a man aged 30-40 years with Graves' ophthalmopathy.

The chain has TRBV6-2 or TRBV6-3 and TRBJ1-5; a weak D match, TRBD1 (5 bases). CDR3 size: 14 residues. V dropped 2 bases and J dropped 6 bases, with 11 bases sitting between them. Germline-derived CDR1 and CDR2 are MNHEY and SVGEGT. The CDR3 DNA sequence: TGTGCCAGCAGTTACGCAGGGCTCACTCAGCCCCAGCATTTT. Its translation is CASSYAGLTQPQHF.

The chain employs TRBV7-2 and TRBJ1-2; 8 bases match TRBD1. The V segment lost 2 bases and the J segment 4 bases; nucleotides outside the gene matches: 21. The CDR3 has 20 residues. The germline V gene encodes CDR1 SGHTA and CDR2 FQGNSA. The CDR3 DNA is TGTGCCAGCAGCTTATCGGGCCAGGGGGCCCAGAACGATCCTATCTATGGCTACACCTTC. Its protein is CASSLSGQGAQNDPIYGYTF.

For the CDR3, the DNA is TGTGCCAGCAGTTCGGGAACAGAATCGATGGGGAATTCACCCCTCCACTTT. As protein: CASSSGTESMGNSPLHF. This rearrangement joins TRBV12-3 or TRBV12-4 to TRBJ1-6; D gene ambiguous. The V end lost 4 bases, the J end lost 7 bases, and 20 bases lay between the germline ends. The CDR3 loop spans 17 amino acids.

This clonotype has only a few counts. CDR3 DNA sequence: TGTGCCAGCAGACAACTCGGGAGTTTTGAAGCTTTCTTT. It encodes CASRQLGSFEAFF. The chain employs TRBV28 and TRBJ1-1; D call uncertain. CDR1 is MDHEN and CDR2 is SYDVKM in the germline V gene. This CDR3 is 13 amino acids long. The V end was cut by 6 bases, the J end by 7 bases, with 15 bases between.

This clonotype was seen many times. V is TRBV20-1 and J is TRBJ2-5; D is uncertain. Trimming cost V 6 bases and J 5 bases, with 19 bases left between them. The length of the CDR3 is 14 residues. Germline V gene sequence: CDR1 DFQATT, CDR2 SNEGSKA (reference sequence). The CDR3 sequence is CSANFPRSRETQYF. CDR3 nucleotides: TGCAGTGCAAATTTTCCTAGATCCAGGGAGACCCAGTACTTC.